This T cell receptor (beta chain) originates from a study of shared clonotypes between healthy human individuals. Across the whole study: Donors had three CD4 naive, three CD4 memory, two CD8 naive and one CD8 memory plate apiece.

Donors, without exception, were Caucasian adults residing in Nashville, Tennessee. Sequencing was performed with immunoSEQ multiplex PCR; in TCRdb, only in-frame clones are kept and a portion is missing. The profile shows about 2.4 million clones, over 85% of them singletons. Germline V gives CDR1 LNHDA, CDR2 SQIVND (reference sequence). The CDR3 extends over 16 amino acids. V was shortened by 1 base and J by 3 bases, with 13 bases between the two germline ends. Sequenced: naive CD4+ T cells from PBMCs. Stated subset: CD45RA+ positively selected. This sequence was found in a man between 18 and 35 years old in good health. Some clones in this sample may be carry-over from other donors' samples. The chain carries TRBV19 and TRBJ1-5, with D tentatively TRBD1 (5 bases). DNA for the CDR3: TGTGCCAGTAGTATAGCACCGGGACGGATCAATCAGCCCCAGCATTTT. Protein sequence: CASSIAPGRINQPQHF.